Listed below are T cell receptor beta chains from one sample, sequenced in a study of response to subunit inactivated influenza vaccine. TCRdb ran MiXCR on the RT-PCR reads and lists one entry per CDR3 protein. In the table there are under 200,000 distinct CDR3 sequences, around 9.9% of which are singletons. The sample was non-naive T cells sorted from PBMCs, taken more than 35 days after vaccination. These TCRs come from a man aged 45 to 65 who received an inactivated influenza vaccine. Each CDR3 is given with its conserved first and last residue.

V gene	J gene	CDR3 protein
TRBV6-5	TRBJ1-6	CASSYWGTENNSPLHF
TRBV30	TRBJ1-6	CAWSVQGARSYNSPLHF
TRBV7-9	TRBJ1-1	CASSLRDTEAFF
TRBV5-6	TRBJ2-3	CASFDRVVSTDTQYF
TRBV4-2	TRBJ2-3	CAIGTGQQRTDTQYF
TRBV5-6	TRBJ1-3	CASSHIDRGSGNTIYF
TRBV19	TRBJ2-1	CASSIRQGRNEQFF
TRBV6-2/TRBV6-3	TRBJ2-3	CASRYGTLQYF
TRBV7-2	TRBJ1-1	CASSLQGNTEAFF
TRBV5-6	TRBJ2-7	CASSSAGTLREEQYF
TRBV27	TRBJ2-6	CASSLSAGANVLTF
TRBV6-1	TRBJ1-4	CASWRGRGEKLFF
TRBV6-1	TRBJ2-7	CASSKSGGGYEQYF
TRBV4-1	TRBJ2-3	CASSQGDYPSTDTQYF
TRBV29-1	TRBJ1-1	CSVVLDVEAFF
TRBV6-2/TRBV6-3	TRBJ1-1	CASTPRGNTEAFF
TRBV7-2	TRBJ2-3	CASSLVPVGQGAKDTQYF
TRBV29-1	TRBJ2-3	CSVEGSQPTDTQYF
TRBV7-9	TRBJ2-3	CASSHTEGGDTQYF
TRBV28	TRBJ1-5	CASKRGGNQPQHF
TRBV5-1	TRBJ1-2	CASGPTEFGYTF
TRBV7-2	TRBJ2-6	CASTKRPSSGANVLTF
TRBV6-5	TRBJ2-7	CASSYSLGDKSEQYF
TRBV20-1	TRBJ2-1	CSAIPGLANLNEQFF
TRBV7-8	TRBJ2-6	CASSLTGTGHYSGANVLTF
TRBV7-2	TRBJ2-3	CASSLDRVTDTQYF
TRBV18	TRBJ2-5	CASSQSDILGETQYF
TRBV20-1	TRBJ1-1	CSASGTGAEAFF
TRBV6-5	TRBJ2-7	CASSYSRYYEQYF
TRBV5-1	TRBJ1-6	CASSLVRDSNSPLHF
TRBV20-1	TRBJ1-2	CSALVYTF
TRBV4-1	TRBJ2-5	CASSQDLTRYLGETQYF
TRBV5-1	TRBJ2-7	CASSLLSGGYEQYF
TRBV9	TRBJ2-7	CASSFRGRGSGYEQYF
TRBV27	TRBJ2-7	CASSADRGSSEQYF
TRBV9	TRBJ2-3	CASSVGLGFSSDTQYF